This T cell receptor beta chain was captured by sequencing in a study of T cells in Graves' hyperthyroidism and ophthalmopathy. Study conclusions and caveats: Separating ophthalmopathy from stable hyperthyroidism was achieved by a 13 V-J model.

The source material, RNA transcripts, was used to amplify TCR beta CDR3 regions. HTBI primers were used for first-round RT-PCR of the TCR CDR3. TCRdb used MiXCR to reprocess the multiplex PCR reads, holding one entry per CDR3 protein. The table includes some 510,000 distinct CDR3 sequences, about 20% detected once. The CDR3 has 16 residues. V was clipped by 4 bases and J by 4 bases; unmatched bases: 10. Germline CDR1 reads SGHKS; CDR2 reads YYEKEE (reference sequence). This clonotype was seen a few times. The antigen is unknown. This rearrangement joins TRBV5-5 to TRBJ1-2, with TRBD1 matching 10 bases. This clonotype was sampled from a man younger than 30 with Graves' hyperthyroidism. The specimen sequenced was blood. The CDR3 loop reads CASSTLTGGEGYGYTF. Written as DNA, the CDR3 is TGTGCCAGCAGCACCTTGACAGGGGGCGAAGGCTATGGCTACACCTTC.